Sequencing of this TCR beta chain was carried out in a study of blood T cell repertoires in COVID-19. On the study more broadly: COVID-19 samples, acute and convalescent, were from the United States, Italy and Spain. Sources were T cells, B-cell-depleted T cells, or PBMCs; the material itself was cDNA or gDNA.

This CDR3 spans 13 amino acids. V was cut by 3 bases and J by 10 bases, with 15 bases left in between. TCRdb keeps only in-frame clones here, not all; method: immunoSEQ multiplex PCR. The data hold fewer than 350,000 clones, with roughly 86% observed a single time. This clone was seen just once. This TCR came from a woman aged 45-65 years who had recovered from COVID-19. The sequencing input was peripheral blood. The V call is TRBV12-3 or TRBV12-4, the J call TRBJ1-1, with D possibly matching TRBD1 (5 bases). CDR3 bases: TGTGCCAGCAGTTTCTTAATTCCAGGGCGAGCTTTCTTT. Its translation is CASSFLIPGRAFF.